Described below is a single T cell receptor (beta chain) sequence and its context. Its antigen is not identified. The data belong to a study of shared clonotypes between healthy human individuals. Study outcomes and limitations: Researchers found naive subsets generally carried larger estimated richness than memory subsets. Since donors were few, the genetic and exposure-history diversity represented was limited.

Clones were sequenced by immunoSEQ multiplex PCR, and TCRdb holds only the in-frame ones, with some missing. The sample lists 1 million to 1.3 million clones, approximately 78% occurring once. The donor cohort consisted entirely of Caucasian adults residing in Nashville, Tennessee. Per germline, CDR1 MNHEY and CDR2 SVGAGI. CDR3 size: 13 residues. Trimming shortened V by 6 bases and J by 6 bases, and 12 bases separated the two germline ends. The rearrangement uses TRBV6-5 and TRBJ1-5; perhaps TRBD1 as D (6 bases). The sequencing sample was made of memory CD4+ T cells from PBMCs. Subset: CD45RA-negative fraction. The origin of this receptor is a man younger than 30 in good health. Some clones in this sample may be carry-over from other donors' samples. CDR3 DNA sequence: TGTGCCAGCAGGGACAGCTTAATTCAGCCCCAGCATTTT. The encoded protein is CASRDSLIQPQHF.